These T cell receptor beta chains were read from a single sample in a study of shared clonotypes between healthy human individuals. The data were produced by immunoSEQ multiplex PCR, yet TCRdb's version contains in-frame clones alone and is incomplete. The sample holds about 480,000 clones; nearly 80% are singletons and the top ten take approximately 13%. What was sequenced was PBMCs. The origin of the receptors is a middle-aged woman in good health. Some clones in this sample may be carry-over from other donors' samples. Each CDR3 is given with its conserved first and last residue. Each record gives: J gene, D gene, V gene, clone size, CDR3 DNA, CDR3 protein. A D gene is named only where the DNA matches it firmly. Size is stated for part of the rows, as once, few or many counts, or as a class when the clone is expanded.

j_call: TRBJ2-7; d_call: .; v_call: TRBV25-1; clone_size: .; cdr3_nt: TGTGCCAGCAGTGGCGAGAGAGGTAACTACGAGCAGTACTTC; cdr3_aa: CASSGERGNYEQYF
j_call: TRBJ1-4; d_call: .; v_call: TRBV18; clone_size: .; cdr3_nt: TGTGCCAGCTCACCGCAGGGGACTAATGAAAAACTGTTTTTT; cdr3_aa: CASSPQGTNEKLFF
j_call: TRBJ2-1; d_call: .; v_call: TRBV7-6; clone_size: once; cdr3_nt: TGTGCCAGCAGCTTAATTACCGGGAGCTCCTACAATGAGCAGTTCTTC; cdr3_aa: CASSLITGSSYNEQFF
j_call: TRBJ2-1; d_call: TRBD2; v_call: TRBV7-2; clone_size: .; cdr3_nt: TGTGCCAGCAGCCCTACGGGGGGACCTACGTACAATGAGCAGTTCTTC; cdr3_aa: CASSPTGGPTYNEQFF
j_call: TRBJ2-2; d_call: .; v_call: TRBV5-1; clone_size: .; cdr3_nt: TGCGCCAGCAGCTTGAGGCCAGCGTCGGGCACCGGGGAGCTGTTTTTT; cdr3_aa: CASSLRPASGTGELFF
j_call: TRBJ1-5; d_call: .; v_call: TRBV2; clone_size: .; cdr3_nt: TGTGCCAGCAGTGAAGGGGGTTATAGCAATCAGCCCCAGCATTTT; cdr3_aa: CASSEGGYSNQPQHF
j_call: TRBJ2-3; d_call: .; v_call: TRBV6-5; clone_size: few; cdr3_nt: TGTGCCAGCAGCTCCGACACAGATACGCAGTATTTT; cdr3_aa: CASSSDTDTQYF
j_call: TRBJ2-5; d_call: TRBD2; v_call: TRBV5-4; clone_size: .; cdr3_nt: TGTGCCAGCAGCTTGCACGGACTAGTGGAGACCCAGTACTTC; cdr3_aa: CASSLHGLVETQYF
j_call: TRBJ2-7; d_call: .; v_call: TRBV19; clone_size: few; cdr3_nt: TGTGCCAGTAGTAAAAACATGGGCGGAGCTTACGAGCAGTACTTC; cdr3_aa: CASSKNMGGAYEQYF
j_call: TRBJ2-1; d_call: TRBD1; v_call: TRBV27; clone_size: .; cdr3_nt: TGTGCCAGCAGTCCGTTATCCGGGACAGGCGAGAGCTCCTACAATGAGCAGTTCTTC; cdr3_aa: CASSPLSGTGESSYNEQFF
j_call: TRBJ2-1; d_call: .; v_call: TRBV7-2; clone_size: .; cdr3_nt: TGTGCCAGCCGGCAGGTCACGTACAATGAGCAGTTCTTC; cdr3_aa: CASRQVTYNEQFF
j_call: TRBJ1-3; d_call: .; v_call: TRBV9; clone_size: many; cdr3_nt: TGTGCCAGCAGCGTAGATCCCTCTGGAAACACCATATATTTT; cdr3_aa: CASSVDPSGNTIYF
j_call: TRBJ2-1; d_call: .; v_call: TRBV7-9; clone_size: .; cdr3_nt: TGTGCCAGCAGCCCCAGCGGGTCCTACAATGAGCAGTTCTTC; cdr3_aa: CASSPSGSYNEQFF
j_call: TRBJ1-2; d_call: .; v_call: TRBV9; clone_size: .; cdr3_nt: TGTGCCAGCAGCGTTAGCAGGGAAAGCGCCTATGGCTACACCTTC; cdr3_aa: CASSVSRESAYGYTF
j_call: TRBJ2-2; d_call: TRBD1; v_call: TRBV11-1; clone_size: .; cdr3_nt: TGTGCCAGCAGCTTATTGGGACAGGGGGCAGGCGGGGAGCTGTTTTTT; cdr3_aa: CASSLLGQGAGGELFF
j_call: TRBJ2-3; d_call: .; v_call: TRBV6-5; clone_size: .; cdr3_nt: TGTGCCAGCATGCCCCTCCGCACAGATACGCAGTATTTT; cdr3_aa: CASMPLRTDTQYF
j_call: TRBJ2-1; d_call: TRBD2; v_call: TRBV15; clone_size: .; cdr3_nt: TGTGCCACCAGCTTGGGCCGCAGGTGGACGCGGGGGACCTACAATGAGCAGTTCTTC; cdr3_aa: CATSLGRRWTRGTYNEQFF
j_call: TRBJ2-2; d_call: .; v_call: TRBV7-9; clone_size: .; cdr3_nt: TGTGCCAGCAGATCCGACACGCGCACCGGGGAGCTGTTTTTT; cdr3_aa: CASRSDTRTGELFF
j_call: TRBJ2-7; d_call: .; v_call: TRBV5-4; clone_size: .; cdr3_nt: TGTGCCAGCAGCTTGGCCCCGACAGTCGCGACCTACGAGCAGTACTTC; cdr3_aa: CASSLAPTVATYEQYF
j_call: TRBJ2-2; d_call: .; v_call: TRBV6-5; clone_size: .; cdr3_nt: TGTGCCAGCACCGCATCGGTCAGCACCGGGGAGCTGTTTTTT; cdr3_aa: CASTASVSTGELFF
j_call: TRBJ1-3; d_call: .; v_call: TRBV5-4; clone_size: .; cdr3_nt: TGTGCCAGCAGCTTGATGGGAGCCCTCGGAAACACCATATATTTT; cdr3_aa: CASSLMGALGNTIYF
j_call: TRBJ2-2; d_call: TRBD1; v_call: TRBV19; clone_size: .; cdr3_nt: TGTGCCAGTAGTAGAGACAGGGAATCTGGGGAGCTGTTTTTT; cdr3_aa: CASSRDRESGELFF
j_call: TRBJ1-4; d_call: .; v_call: TRBV5-1; clone_size: .; cdr3_nt: TGCGCCAGCAGCTTGGAGGGCCGCTCCGAGGAGGGACTGTTTTTT; cdr3_aa: CASSLEGRSEEGLFF
j_call: TRBJ1-5; d_call: .; v_call: TRBV27; clone_size: .; cdr3_nt: TGTGCCAGCAGTTTCCTAACTAAGCCCCAGCATTTT; cdr3_aa: CASSFLTKPQHF
j_call: TRBJ1-3; d_call: .; v_call: TRBV7-9; clone_size: .; cdr3_nt: TGTGCCAGCAGCCCAGGACAGAACTCTGGAAACACCATATATTTT; cdr3_aa: CASSPGQNSGNTIYF
j_call: TRBJ2-4; d_call: .; v_call: TRBV7-2; clone_size: .; cdr3_nt: TGTGCCAGCAGCAAACAGGGCGCCAAAAACATTCAGTACTTC; cdr3_aa: CASSKQGAKNIQYF
j_call: TRBJ1-1; d_call: .; v_call: TRBV2; clone_size: .; cdr3_nt: TGTGCCAGCACCGAGCAGGGTGGCACTGAAGCTTTCTTT; cdr3_aa: CASTEQGGTEAFF
j_call: TRBJ1-5; d_call: TRBD1; v_call: TRBV19; clone_size: .; cdr3_nt: TGTGCCAGTAGTAAAAGACAGGGATTTTCGCGTCAGCCCCAGCATTTT; cdr3_aa: CASSKRQGFSRQPQHF
j_call: TRBJ1-6; d_call: .; v_call: TRBV30; clone_size: .; cdr3_nt: TGTGCCTGGAGTGGTGGAGGCAGGACGGGGTCCCTCCACTTT; cdr3_aa: CAWSGGGRTGSLHF
j_call: TRBJ1-2; d_call: .; v_call: TRBV28; clone_size: .; cdr3_nt: TGTGCCAGCAGTTTGGGGGCACTTCCCGTTGGCTACACCTTC; cdr3_aa: CASSLGALPVGYTF
j_call: TRBJ2-2; d_call: TRBD2; v_call: TRBV4-2; clone_size: .; cdr3_nt: TGTGCCAGCAGCCAACGAACTAGCGGGTACCACACCGGGGAGCTGTTTTTT; cdr3_aa: CASSQRTSGYHTGELFF
j_call: TRBJ1-2; d_call: TRBD1; v_call: TRBV19; clone_size: .; cdr3_nt: TGTGCCACCTTCTATGACAGGGGGCCGAACTATGGCTACACCTTC; cdr3_aa: CATFYDRGPNYGYTF
j_call: TRBJ2-5; d_call: .; v_call: TRBV7-8; clone_size: .; cdr3_nt: TGTGCGGGTGGGCGCGTGACGGAGGGGGCAGGAGAGACCCAGTACTTC; cdr3_aa: CAGGRVTEGAGETQYF
j_call: TRBJ1-1; d_call: .; v_call: TRBV7-9; clone_size: few; cdr3_nt: TGTGCCAGCAGCTCCCGGACACTGAACACTGAAGCTTTCTTT; cdr3_aa: CASSSRTLNTEAFF
j_call: TRBJ1-2; d_call: .; v_call: TRBV28; clone_size: .; cdr3_nt: .; cdr3_aa: CASSFGAGTGNTF
j_call: TRBJ1-1; d_call: .; v_call: TRBV29-1; clone_size: .; cdr3_nt: TGCATGGGCAGATCGAACACTGAAGCTTTCTTT; cdr3_aa: CMGRSNTEAFF
j_call: TRBJ2-7; d_call: TRBD2; v_call: TRBV15; clone_size: .; cdr3_nt: TGTGCCACCAGCAGAGAGGGGGGGTTCGAGCAGTACTTC; cdr3_aa: CATSREGGFEQYF
j_call: TRBJ2-7; d_call: .; v_call: TRBV29-1; clone_size: .; cdr3_nt: TGCAGCGGGGGAGACAGGACCTACGAGCAGTACTTC; cdr3_aa: CSGGDRTYEQYF
j_call: TRBJ1-2; d_call: .; v_call: TRBV19; clone_size: .; cdr3_nt: TGTGCCAGTAGTATAGACCCAAGAGCAATCTATGGCTACACCTTC; cdr3_aa: CASSIDPRAIYGYTF
j_call: TRBJ2-2; d_call: .; v_call: TRBV25-1; clone_size: few; cdr3_nt: TGTGCCAGCAGTGATTTATCAGGACATAACGCCGGGGAGCTGTTTTTT; cdr3_aa: CASSDLSGHNAGELFF
j_call: TRBJ2-7; d_call: .; v_call: TRBV27; clone_size: few; cdr3_nt: TGTGCCAGCAGATCTCAGGGAAACTACGAGCAGTACTTC; cdr3_aa: CASRSQGNYEQYF
j_call: TRBJ2-7; d_call: .; v_call: TRBV9; clone_size: .; cdr3_nt: TGTGCCAGCAGCGTAGGGGGGGTGAGGGACGAGCAGTACTTC; cdr3_aa: CASSVGGVRDEQYF
j_call: TRBJ2-7; d_call: TRBD2; v_call: TRBV9; clone_size: .; cdr3_nt: TGTGCCAGCAGCGTAGCTGCGACGGGAGGGGATTACGAGCAGTACTTC; cdr3_aa: CASSVAATGGDYEQYF
j_call: TRBJ2-2; d_call: .; v_call: TRBV19; clone_size: .; cdr3_nt: TGTGCCAGTAGTATCCCCCCCGGAGCTTCGAACACCGGGGAGCTGTTTTTT; cdr3_aa: CASSIPPGASNTGELFF
j_call: TRBJ2-1; d_call: .; v_call: TRBV11-2; clone_size: once; cdr3_nt: TGTGCCAGCAGCTTTATGAGGGCCAATGAGCAGTTCTTC; cdr3_aa: CASSFMRANEQFF
j_call: TRBJ2-7; d_call: .; v_call: TRBV7-3; clone_size: .; cdr3_nt: TGTGCCAGCAGCTTAATGGGGGGGCCAGTCGACGAGCAGTACTTC; cdr3_aa: CASSLMGGPVDEQYF
j_call: TRBJ2-7; d_call: .; v_call: TRBV7-2; clone_size: .; cdr3_nt: TGTGCCAGCAGCTTTACGCCCACCTACGAGCAGTACTTC; cdr3_aa: CASSFTPTYEQYF
j_call: TRBJ2-7; d_call: TRBD2; v_call: TRBV13; clone_size: .; cdr3_nt: TGTGCCAGCAGCTACCTAGCGGGAGGTGTCGAGCAGTACTTC; cdr3_aa: CASSYLAGGVEQYF
j_call: TRBJ2-5; d_call: TRBD2; v_call: TRBV2; clone_size: .; cdr3_nt: TGTGCCAGCAGCGGCGCCGAAGCGGGAGGAGAGACCCAGTACTTC; cdr3_aa: CASSGAEAGGETQYF
j_call: TRBJ2-7; d_call: .; v_call: TRBV29-1; clone_size: .; cdr3_nt: TGCAGCGCCCGCCCGGGAGCGACCGGCCCCTACGAGCAGTACTTC; cdr3_aa: CSARPGATGPYEQYF
j_call: TRBJ2-7; d_call: TRBD2; v_call: TRBV15; clone_size: .; cdr3_nt: TGTGCCACCAGCAAATTTATAGCGGGCAGCTCCTACGAGCAGTACTTC; cdr3_aa: CATSKFIAGSSYEQYF
j_call: TRBJ2-5; d_call: TRBD2; v_call: TRBV10-3; clone_size: .; cdr3_nt: TGTGCCATCAGTGCGACCGGGACTAGCGGACAAGAGACCCAGTACTTC; cdr3_aa: CAISATGTSGQETQYF
j_call: TRBJ2-1; d_call: TRBD2; v_call: TRBV5-1; clone_size: .; cdr3_nt: TGCGCCAGCAGCTTCCGCTCCTCTACTAGCGGGACCTACAATGAGCAGTTCTTC; cdr3_aa: CASSFRSSTSGTYNEQFF